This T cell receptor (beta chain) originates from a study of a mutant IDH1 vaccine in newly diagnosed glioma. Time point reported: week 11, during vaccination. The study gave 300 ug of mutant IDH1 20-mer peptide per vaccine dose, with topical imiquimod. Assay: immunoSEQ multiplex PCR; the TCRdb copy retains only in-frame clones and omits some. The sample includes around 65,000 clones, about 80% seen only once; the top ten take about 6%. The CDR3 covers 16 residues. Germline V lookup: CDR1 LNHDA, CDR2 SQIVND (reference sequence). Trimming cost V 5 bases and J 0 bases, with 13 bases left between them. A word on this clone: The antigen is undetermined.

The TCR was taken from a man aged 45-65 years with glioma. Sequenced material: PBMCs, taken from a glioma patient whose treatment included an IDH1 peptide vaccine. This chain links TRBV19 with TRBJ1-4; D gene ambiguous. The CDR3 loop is CASSSLQGTTNEKLFF. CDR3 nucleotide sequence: TGTGCCAGTAGTTCCCTTCAAGGGACAACTAATGAAAAACTGTTTTTT.